This T cell receptor beta chain was identified in a study of blood T cell repertoires in COVID-19 (dated by TCRdb to the early 2020s). For the study in its entirety: The collaborator samples originated in the United States, Italy and Spain and spanned the acute and convalescent phases of COVID-19. The material from the prospective study consisted of cDNA or gDNA derived from T cells, B-cell-depleted T cells, or PBMCs. Deeply sampled blood TCRbeta repertoires from subjects exposed to, actively infected with, or recovered from COVID-19 were included in the dataset. The repertoires were released in a freely available public database meant as a resource for research on the immune response to SARS-CoV-2. The samples were drawn from two sources: the first 160 participants of the ongoing ImmuneRACE study, and about 1,300 subjects contributed by 6 global collaborators. The sample metadata nearly always contained a de-identified subject ID, COVID-19 status, age in years and sex. Where available, HLA class I and class II types were taken from metadata supplied by the sample provider and were not determined by assay-based typing.

For this clone: Which antigen it targets is not known. Base-call qualities are not available, and no considerably larger clone is one nucleotide away.

The research as a whole found: How much clinical and demographic metadata was included differed by source and by participant, and the metadata was provided uncurated.

Per the germline V gene (reference sequence), LNHDA is the CDR1 and SQIVND is the CDR2. Measured from the cysteine to the phenylalanine, the CDR3 is 15 residues long. Only CDR3 DNA remains: 45 bases, in frame from the first base. V is cut by 0 bases and J by 8 bases, and the space between the germline ends is 13 bases. Whole blood was collected in K2EDTA tubes by collaborating institutions according to the institutions' own protocols. For TCRbeta analysis, collaborators shipped samples in one of three forms: frozen whole blood, isolated PBMCs, or DNA extracted from either of those sample types. TCRbeta CDR3 regions were amplified from genomic DNA by means of the immunoSEQ Assay, a bias-controlled multiplex PCR. Concerning the study's data processing: The number of nucleated cells in each sample was estimated from the amplification of reference gene primers within the assay. Sequence reads were collapsed and filtered to measure the absolute abundance of every unique TCRbeta CDR3 rearrangement. Productive Simpson clonality was computed per sample as the square root of Simpson's diversity index over productive rearrangements. TCRdb stores this immuneACCESS table with in-frame sequences only. Part of the clones is absent; in the studies checked, under half of the shortfall reflects unresolved V genes, and no reason is known for the rest. V and J calls and clone size are as listed in that table; D and trimming were resolved from the DNA. Recorded for this sample are hundreds of thousands of clones; around 87% of them occurred a single time. The top ten clones comprise 1% to 1.5% of the sample.

This chain joins TRBV19 to TRBJ1-4; no confident D gene assignment can be made. Input material: peripheral blood. This TCR came from a man aged 70 or older with acute or convalescent COVID-19. The CDR3 is CASSIDLTVHEKLFF. DNA sequence: TGTGCCAGTAGTATAGATCTAACAGTTCACGAAAAACTGTTTTTT.